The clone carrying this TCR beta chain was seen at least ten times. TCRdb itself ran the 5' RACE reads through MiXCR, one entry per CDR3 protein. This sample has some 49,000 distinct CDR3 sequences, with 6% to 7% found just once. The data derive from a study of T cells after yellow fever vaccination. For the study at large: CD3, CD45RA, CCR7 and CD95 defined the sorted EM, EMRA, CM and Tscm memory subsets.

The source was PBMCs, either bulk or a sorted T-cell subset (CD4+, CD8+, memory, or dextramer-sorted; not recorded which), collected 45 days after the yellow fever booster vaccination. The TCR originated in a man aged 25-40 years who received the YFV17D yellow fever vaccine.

This chain's CDR3 is CAWSDRISYEQYF. The CDR3 DNA follows: TGTGCCTGGAGTGACAGGATCTCCTACGAGCAGTACTTC. V and J are TRBV30 and TRBJ2-7, with D perhaps matching TRBD1 (5 bases). The CDR3 contains 13 residues. Trimming took 1 base from V and 0 from J, leaving 7 bases between them. The germline V gene has CDR1 GTSNPN and CDR2 SVGIG (reference sequence).